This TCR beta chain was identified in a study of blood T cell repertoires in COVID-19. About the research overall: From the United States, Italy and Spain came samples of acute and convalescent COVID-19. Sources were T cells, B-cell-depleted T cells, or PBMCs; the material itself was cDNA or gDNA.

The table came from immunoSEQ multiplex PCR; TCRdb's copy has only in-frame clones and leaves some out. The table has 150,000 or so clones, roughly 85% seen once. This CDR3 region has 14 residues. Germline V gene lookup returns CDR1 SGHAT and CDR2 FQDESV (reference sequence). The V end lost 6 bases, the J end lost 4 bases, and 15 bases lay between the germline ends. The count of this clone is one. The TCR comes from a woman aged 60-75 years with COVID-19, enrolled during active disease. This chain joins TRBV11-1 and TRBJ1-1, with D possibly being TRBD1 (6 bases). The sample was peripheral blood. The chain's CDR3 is CASSSTGRGTEAFF. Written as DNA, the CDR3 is TGTGCCAGCAGTTCCACAGGGAGGGGCACTGAAGCTTTCTTT.